The sample holds many counts of the clone carrying this TCR beta chain. TCRdb ran MiXCR on the 5' RACE reads and lists one entry per CDR3 protein. The data contain 200,000 to 300,000 distinct CDR3 sequences, less than 8.5% of them singletons. This record belongs to a study of T cells after yellow fever vaccination. Trimming removed 3 bases from V and 1 base from J, with 13 bases in between. Germline V lookup: CDR1 SGHTS, CDR2 YDEGEE. There are 15 residues in the CDR3. This chain connects TRBV5-8 to TRBJ1-1, with D perhaps matching TRBD1 (6 bases). This TCR was sampled from a man between 25 and 39 years old who received the YFV17D yellow fever vaccine. The material was CD4+ T cells sorted from PBMCs, obtained 15 days after the yellow fever booster vaccination. CDR3 loop: CASSYYRAWNTEAFF. CDR3 DNA: TGTGCCAGCAGCTACTACAGGGCGTGGAACACTGAAGCTTTCTTT.